This T cell receptor (beta chain) derives from a study of blood T cell repertoires in COVID-19 (dated by TCRdb to about 2020). Background on the whole study: Samples covering the acute and convalescent phases of COVID-19 were provided by collaborators in the United States, Italy and Spain. The prospective study material was composed of cDNA or gDNA derived from T cells, B-cell-depleted T cells, or PBMCs. The dataset comprised deeply sampled blood TCRbeta repertoires from subjects exposed to, actively infected with, or recovered from COVID-19. The repertoires were released in a freely available public database intended as a resource for research on the immune response to SARS-CoV-2. The samples were drawn from two sources: the first 160 participants of the ongoing ImmuneRACE study, and over 1,000 subjects contributed by 6 global collaborators. Nearly every sample came with metadata listing a de-identified subject ID, COVID-19 status, age in years and sex. Where HLA class I and class II types were available, the types were taken from metadata supplied by the sample provider, not from assay-based typing. What the research found in general, with its limitations: The quantity of clinical and demographic metadata differed by source and by participant and was supplied without curation.

Samples from volunteer blood donors who had recovered from COVID-19 were contributed by a second Seattle source. The collaborating institutions used their own protocols to collect whole blood in K2EDTA tubes. For TCRbeta analysis, collaborator samples were shipped as frozen whole blood, as isolated PBMCs, or as DNA extracted from either sample type. The immunoSEQ Assay, a bias-controlled multiplex PCR, was used to amplify TCRbeta CDR3 regions from genomic DNA. The study's processing was this. The number of nucleated cells in each sample was estimated by amplification of reference gene primers within the assay. To quantify the absolute abundance of each unique TCRbeta CDR3 rearrangement, sequence reads were collapsed and filtered. For each sample, productive Simpson clonality was calculated as the square root of Simpson's diversity index across productive rearrangements. The clones in this table, taken by TCRdb from immuneACCESS, are in-frame only. Not every clone is retained; where verified, under half of the shortfall comes from an unresolved V gene, and the cause of the rest is unknown. V and J calls and clone size follow that table, whereas D and trimming were derived from the DNA. Counted in this sample were more than 300,000 clones; roughly 90% of them appeared once. The top ten hold under 8% of the sample.

A note on this clone: This receptor's antigen is unknown. Nothing much larger sits one base from this clone, and base qualities are not available.

Germline trimming amounts to 1 base on V and 8 bases on J, with 4 as the count of junction bases outside the gene matches. Including the terminal cysteine and phenylalanine, the CDR3 comprises 14 residues. The DNA shown is the 42-base CDR3, in frame from base 1. CDR1 MGHDK and CDR2 SYGVNS are derived from the germline V gene. Material: peripheral blood. Rearrangement joined TRBV25-1 to TRBJ1-4, and 7 junctional nucleotides match TRBD1. The TCR sequence derives from a man aged 18 to 29 who had recovered from COVID-19. CDR3 loop: CASSEFQGVEKLFF. In nucleotides, the sequence is TGTGCCAGCAGTGAATTCCAGGGGGTGGAAAAACTGTTTTTT.